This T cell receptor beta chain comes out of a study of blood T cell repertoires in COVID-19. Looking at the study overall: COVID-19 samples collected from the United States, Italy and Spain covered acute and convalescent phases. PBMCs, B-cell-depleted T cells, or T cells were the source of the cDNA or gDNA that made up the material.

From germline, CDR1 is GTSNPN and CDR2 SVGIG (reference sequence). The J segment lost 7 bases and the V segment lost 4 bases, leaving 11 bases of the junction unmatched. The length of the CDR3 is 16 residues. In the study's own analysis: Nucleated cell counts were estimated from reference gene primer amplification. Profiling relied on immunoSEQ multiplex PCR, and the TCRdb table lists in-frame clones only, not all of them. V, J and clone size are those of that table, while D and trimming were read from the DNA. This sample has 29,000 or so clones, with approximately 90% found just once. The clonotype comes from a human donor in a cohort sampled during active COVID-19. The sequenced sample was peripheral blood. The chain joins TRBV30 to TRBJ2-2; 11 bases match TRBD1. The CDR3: CAWTSGQGGSGGELFF. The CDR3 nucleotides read TGTGCCTGGACTTCGGGACAGGGGGGTAGTGGCGGGGAGCTGTTTTTT.